This T cell receptor beta chain was recorded in a study of blood T cell repertoires in COVID-19. Study at large: Nucleic acid was either cDNA or gDNA, and it came from T cells, B-cell-depleted T cells, or PBMCs.

The authors' processing: Amplified reference gene primers provided the basis for estimating nucleated cell counts. Clones were sequenced by immunoSEQ multiplex PCR, and TCRdb holds only the in-frame ones, with some missing. That table is the source of V, J and clone size, and D and trimming were worked out from the DNA. In the table there are under 300,000 clones, 70% to 90% of which are singletons. To note about this clone: This specimen includes other DNA sequences encoding the same CDR3.

Trimming removed 5 bases at V and 0 bases at J, with 6 bases between. Germline V gene data show CDR1 as SGHRS and CDR2 as YFSETQ. This CDR3 contains 12 residues. The chain links TRBV5-1 to TRBJ2-7; D is unclear. The sample comprised peripheral blood. This clonotype was obtained from a woman between 65 and 79 years old with COVID-19, enrolled during active disease. The CDR3 spells CASSPSSYEQYF. The CDR3 bases are TGCGCCAGCAGTCCGAGCTCCTACGAGCAGTACTTC. The full variable domain, with the rest looked up from reference TRBV5-1 and TRBJ2-7, is KAGVTQTPRYLIKTRGQQVTLSCSPISGHRSVSWYQQTPGQGLQFLFEYFSETQRNKGNFPGRFSGRQFSNSRSEMNVSTLELGDSALYLCASSPSSYEQYFGPGTRLTVT.